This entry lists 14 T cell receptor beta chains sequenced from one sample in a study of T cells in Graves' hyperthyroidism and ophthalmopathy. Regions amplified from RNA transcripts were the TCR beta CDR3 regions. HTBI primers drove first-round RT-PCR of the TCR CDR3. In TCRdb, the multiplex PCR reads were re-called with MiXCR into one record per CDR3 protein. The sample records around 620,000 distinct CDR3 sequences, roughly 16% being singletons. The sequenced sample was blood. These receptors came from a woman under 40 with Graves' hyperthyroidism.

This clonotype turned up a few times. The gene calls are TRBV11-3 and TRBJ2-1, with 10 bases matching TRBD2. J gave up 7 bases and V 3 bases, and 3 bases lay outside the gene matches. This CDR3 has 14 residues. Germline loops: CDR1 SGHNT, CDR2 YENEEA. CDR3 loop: CASSFTSGINEQFF. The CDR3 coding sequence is TGTGCCAGCAGCTTTACTAGCGGGATAAATGAGCAGTTCTTC. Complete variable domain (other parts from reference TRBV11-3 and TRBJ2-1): EAGVVQSPRYKIIEKKQPVAFWCNPISGHNTLYWYLQNLGQGPELLIRYENEEAVDDSQLPKDRFSAERLKGVDSTLKIQPAELGDSAVYLCASSFTSGINEQFFGPGTRLTVL.

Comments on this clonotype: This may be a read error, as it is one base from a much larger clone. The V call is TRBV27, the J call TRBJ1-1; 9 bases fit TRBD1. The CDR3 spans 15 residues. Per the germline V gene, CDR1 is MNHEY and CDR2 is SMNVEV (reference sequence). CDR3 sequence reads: CASSSPGTGNTEASF. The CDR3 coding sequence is TGTGCCAGCAGTTCCCCCGGGACAGGGAACACTGAAGCTTCCTTT.

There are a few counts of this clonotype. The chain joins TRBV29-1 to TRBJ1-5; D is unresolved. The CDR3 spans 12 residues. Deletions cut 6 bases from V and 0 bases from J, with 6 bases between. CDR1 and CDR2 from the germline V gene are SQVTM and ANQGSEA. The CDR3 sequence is CSVSISNQPQHF. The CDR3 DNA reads TGCAGCGTCTCCATTAGCAATCAGCCCCAGCATTTT.

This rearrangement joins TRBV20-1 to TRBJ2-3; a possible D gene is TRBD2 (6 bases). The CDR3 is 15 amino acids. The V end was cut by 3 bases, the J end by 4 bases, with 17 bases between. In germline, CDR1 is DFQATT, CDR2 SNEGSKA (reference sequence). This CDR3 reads CSARAPGRDSDTQYF. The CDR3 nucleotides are TGCAGTGCTAGGGCGCCAGGTCGGGACTCAGATACGCAGTATTTT.

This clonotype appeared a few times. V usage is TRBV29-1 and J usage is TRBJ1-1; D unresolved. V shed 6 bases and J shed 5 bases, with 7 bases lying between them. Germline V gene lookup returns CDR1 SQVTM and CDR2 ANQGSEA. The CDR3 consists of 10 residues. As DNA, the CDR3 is TGCAGCGTCGTCGGGACTGAAGCTTTCTTT. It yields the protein CSVVGTEAFF.

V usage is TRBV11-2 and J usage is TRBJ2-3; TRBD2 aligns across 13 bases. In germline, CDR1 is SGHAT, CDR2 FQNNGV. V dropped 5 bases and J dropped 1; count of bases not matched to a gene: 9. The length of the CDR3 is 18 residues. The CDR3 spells CASSAPLAGGGGTDTQYF. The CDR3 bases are TGTGCCAGCAGCGCACCACTAGCGGGAGGGGGGGGCACAGATACGCAGTATTTT.

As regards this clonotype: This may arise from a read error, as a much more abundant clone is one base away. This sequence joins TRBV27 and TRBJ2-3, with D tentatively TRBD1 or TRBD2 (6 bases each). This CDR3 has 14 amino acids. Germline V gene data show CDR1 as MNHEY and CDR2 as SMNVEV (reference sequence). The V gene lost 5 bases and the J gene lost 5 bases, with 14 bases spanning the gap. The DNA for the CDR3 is TGTGCCAGCAGTGGGCGACTAGGGGGAGATACGCAGTATTTT. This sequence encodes CASSGRLGGDTQYF.

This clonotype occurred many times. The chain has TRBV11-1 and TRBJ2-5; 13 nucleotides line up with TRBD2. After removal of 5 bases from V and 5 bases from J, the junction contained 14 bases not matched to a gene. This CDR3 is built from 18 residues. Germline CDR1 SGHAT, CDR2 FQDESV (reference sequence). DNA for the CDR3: TGTGCCAGCAGCCCACGGACTAGCGGGAGTATAGTGGGGGAGACCCAGTACTTC. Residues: CASSPRTSGSIVGETQYF.

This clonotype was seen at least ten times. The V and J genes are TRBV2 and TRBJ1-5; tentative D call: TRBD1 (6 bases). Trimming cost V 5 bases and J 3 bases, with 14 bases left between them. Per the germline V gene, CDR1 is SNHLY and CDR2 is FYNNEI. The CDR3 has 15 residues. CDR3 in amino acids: CASSLTTGANQPQHF. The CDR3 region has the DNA TGTGCCAGCAGTCTTACGACAGGCGCCAATCAGCCCCAGCATTTT.

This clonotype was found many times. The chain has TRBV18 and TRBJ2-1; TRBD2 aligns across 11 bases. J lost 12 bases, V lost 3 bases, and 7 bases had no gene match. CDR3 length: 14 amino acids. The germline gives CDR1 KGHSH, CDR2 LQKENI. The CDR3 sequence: CASSPGLAVTRQFF. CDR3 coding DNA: TGTGCCAGCTCACCGGGACTAGCGGTCACCCGGCAGTTCTTC.

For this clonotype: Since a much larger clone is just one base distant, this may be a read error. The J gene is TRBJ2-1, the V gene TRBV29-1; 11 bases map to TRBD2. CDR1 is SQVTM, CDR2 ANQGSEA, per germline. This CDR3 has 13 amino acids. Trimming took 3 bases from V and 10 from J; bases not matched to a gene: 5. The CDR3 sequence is CSVDLLAGGEQFF. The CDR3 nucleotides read TGCAGCGTTGACCTTCTAGCGGGAGGCGAGCAGTTCTTC.

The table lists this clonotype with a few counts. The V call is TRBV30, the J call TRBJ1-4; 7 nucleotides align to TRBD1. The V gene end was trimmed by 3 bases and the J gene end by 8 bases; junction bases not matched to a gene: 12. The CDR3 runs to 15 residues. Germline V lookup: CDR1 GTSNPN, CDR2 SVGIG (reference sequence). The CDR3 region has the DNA TGTGCCTGGAGCCCTCTGACAGGGTTAGGGGAAAAACTGTTTTTT. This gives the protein CAWSPLTGLGEKLFF.

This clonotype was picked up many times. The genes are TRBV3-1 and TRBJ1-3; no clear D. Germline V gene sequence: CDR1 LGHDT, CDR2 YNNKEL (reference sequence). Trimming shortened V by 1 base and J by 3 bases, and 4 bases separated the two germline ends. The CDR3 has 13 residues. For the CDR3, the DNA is TGTGCCAGCAGCCAAGGACATGGAAACACCATATATTTT. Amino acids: CASSQGHGNTIYF.

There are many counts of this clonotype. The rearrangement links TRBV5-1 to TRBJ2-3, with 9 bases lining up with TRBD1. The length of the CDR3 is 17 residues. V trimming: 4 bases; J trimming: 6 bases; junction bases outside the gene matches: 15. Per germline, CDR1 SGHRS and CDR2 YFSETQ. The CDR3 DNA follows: TGCGCCAGCAGCCCCTACAGGGGGCGCGGATCATCGGATACGCAGTATTTT. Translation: CASSPYRGRGSSDTQYF.